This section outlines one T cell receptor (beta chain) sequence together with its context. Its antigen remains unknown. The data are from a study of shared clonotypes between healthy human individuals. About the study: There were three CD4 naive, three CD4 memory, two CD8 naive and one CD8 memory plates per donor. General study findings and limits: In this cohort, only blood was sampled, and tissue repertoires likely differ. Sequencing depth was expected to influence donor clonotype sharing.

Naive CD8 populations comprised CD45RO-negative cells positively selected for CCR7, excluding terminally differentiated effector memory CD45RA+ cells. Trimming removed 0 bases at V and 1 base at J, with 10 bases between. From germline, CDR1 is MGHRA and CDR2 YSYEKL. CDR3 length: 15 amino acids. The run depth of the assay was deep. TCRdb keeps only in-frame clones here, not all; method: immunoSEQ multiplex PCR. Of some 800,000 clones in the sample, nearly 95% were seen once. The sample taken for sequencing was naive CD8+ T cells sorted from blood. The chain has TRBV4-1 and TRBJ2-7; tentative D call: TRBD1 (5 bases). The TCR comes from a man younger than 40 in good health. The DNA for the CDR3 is TGCGCCAGCAGCCAAGAAAGGGGCGCTTCCTACGAGCAGTACTTC. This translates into CASSQERGASYEQYF.